This T cell receptor (beta chain) was sequenced during a study of molecular identifiers for immune sequencing clone quantification. Overall study results and limits: Sizes of highly expanded clones could be underestimated through identical TCRs sharing a barcode. The study found clones above 20 RNA copies held over 97% of effector molecules and under 1% in naive cells.

It was with previously described methods and listed TCR primers that bulk TCR libraries were made. TCRdb passed the PCR reads through MiXCR, listing each CDR3 protein once. The data hold about 510,000 distinct CDR3 sequences, with about 20% observed a single time. V trimming: 0 bases; J trimming: 6 bases; junction bases outside the gene matches: 5. In germline, CDR1 is LGHDT, CDR2 YNNKEL (reference sequence). The CDR3 is made up of 15 amino acids. This clonotype came up a few times. The target antigen is unknown. Naive CD8 T cells were sorted as CD8+CD4-CCR7+CD45RA+. The sequenced material came from naive CD8+ T cells from blood, with Jurkat cell RNA spiked in. Subset: FACS-sorted CD8+CD4-CCR7+CD45RA+ naive T cells. The TCR originated in a human donor in good health. Some libraries in this study had Jurkat cell RNA spiked in. V usage is TRBV3-1 and J usage is TRBJ2-7; 10 positions agree with TRBD2. The CDR3 reads CASSQEGSGRVEQYF. The CDR3 coding sequence is TGTGCCAGCAGCCAAGAGGGAAGCGGGAGGGTCGAGCAGTACTTC.